Included here is one T cell receptor beta chain sequence, with context. The data stem from a study of molecular identifiers for immune sequencing clone quantification. TCRdb recomputed calls from the PCR reads with MiXCR, one row per CDR3 protein. Among 460,000 or so distinct CDR3 sequences listed, roughly a fifth were seen once. The CDR3 covers 13 residues. In germline, CDR1 is SEHNR, CDR2 FQNEAQ (reference sequence). Trimming removed 10 bases from V and 5 bases from J, with 18 bases in between. The source is a human donor in good health. Some libraries in this study had Jurkat cell RNA spiked in. Sequencing was carried out using naive CD8+ T cells from blood, with Jurkat cell RNA spiked in. The subset: FACS-sorted CD8+CD4-CCR7+CD45RA+ naive T cells. The V call is TRBV7-9, the J call TRBJ2-7, with TRBD2 as a possible D gene (6 bases). The CDR3 region is CATRGTPWDEQYF. The CDR3 nucleotides read TGTGCCACCCGAGGGACTCCCTGGGACGAGCAGTACTTC.